This TCR beta chain was obtained from a study of control samples from healthy donors and cancer patients. The sample holds one count of this clone. This CDR3 has 13 amino acids. Between the trimmed V and J ends, which lost 7 bases and 8 bases, there was a span of 14 bases. Germline CDR1 and CDR2: MNHEY and SVGAGI. Sequenced by immunoSEQ multiplex PCR; TCRdb stores in-frame clones only, minus some. The data contain some 130,000 clones, about 95% of them singletons. The sequenced sample was blood. The TCR was taken from a man aged 25 to 40 in good health. The chain employs TRBV6-5 and TRBJ2-2; maybe TRBD1 (5 bases). This CDR3 reads CASINSGKGELFF. CDR3 nucleotides: TGTGCCAGCATCAATTCAGGGAAAGGGGAGCTGTTTTTT.